This T cell receptor (beta chain) was captured by sequencing in a study of shared clonotypes between healthy human individuals. Note on this clone: Its antigen is still unknown.

Regarding the study as a whole: Lower generation probabilities were found for non-shared clonotypes than for those shared by all four donors.

This CDR3 is 14 amino acids long. Germline V gives CDR1 SGHRS, CDR2 YFSETQ. V shed 7 bases and J shed 5 bases, with 18 bases lying between them. This table comes from immunoSEQ multiplex PCR, and its TCRdb copy is limited to in-frame clones, with some not included. The sample records about 2.4 million clones, under 95% being singletons. This clonotype was obtained from a man younger than 35 in good health. Some clones in this sample may be carry-over from other donors' samples. Material: naive CD4+ T cells from PBMCs. Subset: CD45RA+ positively selected. The chain uses TRBV5-1 and TRBJ1-1, with a possible D match to TRBD1 (5 bases). The CDR3 DNA is TGCGCCAGCTGCGTGGGGGGGACTGAGACTGAAGCTTTCTTT. Translated, it gives CASCVGGTETEAFF.